This TCR beta chain was recorded in a study of blood T cell repertoires in COVID-19 (dated by TCRdb to 2018 to 2021). Notes on the research overall: Samples from collaborators originated in the United States, Italy and Spain and spanned both the acute and convalescent phases of COVID-19. The material from the prospective study consisted of cDNA or gDNA derived from T cells, B-cell-depleted T cells, or PBMCs. Samples came from the ongoing ImmuneRACE study (first 160 participants) plus 1,254 subjects from 6 global collaborators. The sample metadata nearly always contained a de-identified subject ID, COVID-19 status, age in years and sex. Deeply sampled blood TCRbeta repertoires from subjects exposed to, actively infected with, or recovered from COVID-19 were included in the dataset. A freely available public database, intended as a resource for researchers studying the immune response to SARS-CoV-2, is where the repertoires were released. Where available, HLA class I and class II types were taken from metadata supplied by the sample provider and were not determined by assay-based typing. Study-wide conclusions, independent of this receptor: The amount of clinical and demographic metadata varied by source and participant and was provided uncurated.

V sheds 4 bases and J sheds 7 bases, leaving 21 bases between their ends. CDR1 and CDR2, looked up from the germline V gene, are SGHRS and YFSETQ. Spanning cysteine to phenylalanine, the CDR3 consists of 15 amino acids. This entry keeps only the CDR3 DNA: 45 bases, framed from base 1. TCRbeta CDR3 regions were amplified from genomic DNA using the immunoSEQ Assay, a bias-controlled multiplex PCR. As for the authors' bioinformatics: Within the assay, amplification of reference gene primers was used to estimate how many nucleated cells each sample contained. To quantify the absolute abundance of each unique TCRbeta CDR3 rearrangement, sequence reads were collapsed and filtered. For each sample, productive Simpson clonality was calculated as the square root of Simpson's diversity index across productive rearrangements. This immuneACCESS table, as held by TCRdb, lists in-frame sequences with V and J called but not all clones. Of the missing ones, under half trace to an unresolved V gene in checked studies; the others have no known cause. That table is the source of V, J and clone size, and D and trimming were worked out from the DNA. The table for this sample lists some 250,000 clones; approximately 82% of them were counted only once. Of the sample, about 15% falls within the top ten clones.

This clone is a singleton in its sample. Its antigen is currently not known. No base-level quality is on record; no much larger clone is a single base apart. Participants in the prospective study were enrolled through a virtual design, were aged about 18 to 100 years, and lived in roughly 24 United States geographic areas. Cohort assignment in the prospective study relied on participant-reported clinical history from a screening survey and a study questionnaire. ImmuneRACE Cohort 3 recovered participants were defined by two consecutive negative NP/OP PCR tests, healthcare professional clearance, or symptom resolution. Each participant in the prospective study had whole blood, serum and a nasopharyngeal or oropharyngeal swab collected by mobile phlebotomists. Additional blood draws and questionnaires over an approximately 2-month period could optionally be provided by prospective study participants. Prospective study blood samples were shipped either frozen or at room temperature before DNA extraction.

This sequence uses TRBV5-1 and TRBJ2-7; perhaps TRBD1 is the D gene, with 5 bases matching. Sequencing input: PBMCs or T cells enriched from blood (not recorded which). This TCR derives from a middle-aged man who had recovered from COVID-19. CDR3 protein: CASSTTAGSAREQYF. In nucleotide form, the sequence is TGCGCCAGCAGCACGACAGCTGGTTCCGCGAGGGAGCAGTACTTC.